This T cell receptor beta chain was found in a study of T cell responses to AZD1222 COVID-19 vaccine. Regarding the study as a whole: Donor demographics were predominantly white British with a female majority; clonal diversity may be underestimated. The repertoires were collected only after the peak T cell response. Spike was spanned by vaccine-associated CD4 TCRs, with dominance at 160-218 and 743-854.

Looked up from germline, CDR1 is SNHLY and CDR2 is FYNNEI. Unmatched junction bases numbered 3, after V lost 10 bases and J lost 1 base. The CDR3 sequence is 13 residues long. Details on this clone: Its antigen is currently unknown.

Assay used: immunoSEQ multiplex PCR; TCRdb lists only in-frame clones, some missing. The sample holds roughly 150,000 clones, over 90% seen once. The receptor was derived from an adult in good health. The V gene is TRBV2, the J gene TRBJ2-2; 7 nucleotides match TRBD1. This material consisted of peripheral blood, taken on day 0 of AZD1222 vaccination. This CDR3 reads CATGQENTGELFF. In DNA form, the CDR3 reads TGTGCCACTGGACAGGAGAACACCGGGGAGCTGTTTTTT.